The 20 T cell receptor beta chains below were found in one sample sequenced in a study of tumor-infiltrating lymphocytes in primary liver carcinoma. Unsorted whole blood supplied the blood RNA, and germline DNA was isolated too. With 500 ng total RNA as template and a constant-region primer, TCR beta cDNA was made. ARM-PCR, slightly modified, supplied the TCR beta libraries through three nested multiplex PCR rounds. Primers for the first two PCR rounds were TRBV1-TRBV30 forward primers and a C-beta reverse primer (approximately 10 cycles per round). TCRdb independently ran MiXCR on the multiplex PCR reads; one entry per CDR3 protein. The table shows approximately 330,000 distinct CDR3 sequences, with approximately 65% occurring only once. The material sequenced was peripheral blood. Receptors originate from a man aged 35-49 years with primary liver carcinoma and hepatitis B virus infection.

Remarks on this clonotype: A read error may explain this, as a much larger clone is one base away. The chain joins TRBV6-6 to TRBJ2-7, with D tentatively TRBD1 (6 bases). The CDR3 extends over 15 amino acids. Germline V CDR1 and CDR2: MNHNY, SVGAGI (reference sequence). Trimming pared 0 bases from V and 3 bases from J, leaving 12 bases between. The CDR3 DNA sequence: TGTGCCAGCAGTTACTCCCAGGACAGATACTACGAGCAGTACTTC. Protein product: CASSYSQDRYYEQYF.

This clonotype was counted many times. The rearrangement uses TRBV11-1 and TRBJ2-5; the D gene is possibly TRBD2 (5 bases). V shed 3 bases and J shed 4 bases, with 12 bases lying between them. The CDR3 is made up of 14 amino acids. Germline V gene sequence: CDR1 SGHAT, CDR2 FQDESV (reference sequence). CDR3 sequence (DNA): TGTGCCAGCAGCTTGTTACTACGGGGAGAGACCCAGTACTTC. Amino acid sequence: CASSLLLRGETQYF.

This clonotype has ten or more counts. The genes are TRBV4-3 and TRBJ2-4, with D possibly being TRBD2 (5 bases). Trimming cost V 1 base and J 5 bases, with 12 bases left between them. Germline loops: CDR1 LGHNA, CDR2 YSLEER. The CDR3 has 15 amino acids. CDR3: CASSQVSGWENIQYF. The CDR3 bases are TGCGCCAGCAGCCAAGTATCGGGGTGGGAAAACATTCAGTACTTC.

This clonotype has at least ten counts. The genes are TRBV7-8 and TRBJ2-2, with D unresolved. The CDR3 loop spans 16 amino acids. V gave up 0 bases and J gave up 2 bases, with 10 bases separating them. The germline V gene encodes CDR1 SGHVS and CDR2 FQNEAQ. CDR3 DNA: TGTGCCAGCAGCTTAGCGCTCGGGCTTAACACCGGGGAGCTGTTTTTT. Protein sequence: CASSLALGLNTGELFF.

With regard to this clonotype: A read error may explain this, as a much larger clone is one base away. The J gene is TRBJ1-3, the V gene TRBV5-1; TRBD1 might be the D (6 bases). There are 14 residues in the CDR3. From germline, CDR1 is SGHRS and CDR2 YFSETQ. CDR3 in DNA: TGCGCCAACAGCGGAGGGGGGTCTGGAAACACCATATATTTT. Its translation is CANSGGGSGNTIYF.

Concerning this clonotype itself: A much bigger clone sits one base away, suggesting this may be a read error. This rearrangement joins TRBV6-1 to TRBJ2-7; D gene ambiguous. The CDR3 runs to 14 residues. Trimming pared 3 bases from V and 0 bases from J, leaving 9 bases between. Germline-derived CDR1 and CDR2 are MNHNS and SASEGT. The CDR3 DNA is TGTGCCAGCAGTGATCTCGCCACCTCCTACGAGCAGTACTTC. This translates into CASSDLATSYEQYF.

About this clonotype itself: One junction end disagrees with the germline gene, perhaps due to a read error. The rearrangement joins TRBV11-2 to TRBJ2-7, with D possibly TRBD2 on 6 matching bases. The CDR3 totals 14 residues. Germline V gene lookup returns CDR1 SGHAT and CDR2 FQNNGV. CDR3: CARSLDGSAYEQYF. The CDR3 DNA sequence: TGTGCCAGAAGCTTAGACGGGAGTGCATACGAGCAGTACTTC.

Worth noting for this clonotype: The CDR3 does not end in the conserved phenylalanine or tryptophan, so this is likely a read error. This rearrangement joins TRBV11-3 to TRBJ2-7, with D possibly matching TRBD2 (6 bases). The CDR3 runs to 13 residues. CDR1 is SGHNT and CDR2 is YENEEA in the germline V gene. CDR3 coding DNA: TGTGTCAGCAGCCGGGACTCAGACTACGAGCAGTACCTC. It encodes CVSSRDSDYEQYL.

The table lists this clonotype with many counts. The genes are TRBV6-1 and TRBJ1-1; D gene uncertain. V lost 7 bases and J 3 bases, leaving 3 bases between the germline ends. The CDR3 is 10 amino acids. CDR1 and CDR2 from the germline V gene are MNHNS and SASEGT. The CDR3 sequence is CASMDTEAFF. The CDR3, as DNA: TGTGCCAGCATGGACACTGAAGCTTTCTTT.

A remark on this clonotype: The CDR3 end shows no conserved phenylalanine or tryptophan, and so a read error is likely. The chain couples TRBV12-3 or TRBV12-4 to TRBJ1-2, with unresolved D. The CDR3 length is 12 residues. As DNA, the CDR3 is TGTGCCGGCAGTTTCCGACTAGGAGGCTACACCCTC. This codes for CAGSFRLGGYTL.

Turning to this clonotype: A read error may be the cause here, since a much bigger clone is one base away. CDR3 region: CASSQVGDYEQFF. CDR3 DNA: TGTGCCAGCAGCCAGGTGGGGGACTATGAGCAGTTCTTC. This chain links TRBV6-6 with TRBJ2-1; the D gene is possibly TRBD2 (6 bases). This CDR3 has 13 residues. V gave up 6 bases and J gave up 8 bases, with 14 bases separating them. The germline V gene has CDR1 MNHNY and CDR2 SVGAGI (reference sequence).

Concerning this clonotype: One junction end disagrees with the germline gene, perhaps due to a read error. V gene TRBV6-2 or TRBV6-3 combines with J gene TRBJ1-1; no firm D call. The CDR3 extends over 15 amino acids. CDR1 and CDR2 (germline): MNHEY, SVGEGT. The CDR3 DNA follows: TGTACCAGCAGTTACTCTATAGGGTCGAACACTGAAGCTTTCTTT. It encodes CTSSYSIGSNTEAFF.

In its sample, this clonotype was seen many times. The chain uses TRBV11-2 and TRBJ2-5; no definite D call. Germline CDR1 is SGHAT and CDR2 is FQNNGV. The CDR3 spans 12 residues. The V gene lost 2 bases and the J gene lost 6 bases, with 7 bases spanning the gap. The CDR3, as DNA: TGTGCCAGCAGCTTACACGGGCAGACCCAGTACTTC. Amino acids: CASSLHGQTQYF.

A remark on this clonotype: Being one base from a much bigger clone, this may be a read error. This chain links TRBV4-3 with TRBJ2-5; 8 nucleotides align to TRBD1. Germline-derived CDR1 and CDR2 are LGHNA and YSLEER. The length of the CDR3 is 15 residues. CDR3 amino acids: CASSHALDRVENQYF. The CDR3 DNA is TGCGCCAGCAGCCACGCACTGGACAGGGTAGAGAACCAGTACTTC.

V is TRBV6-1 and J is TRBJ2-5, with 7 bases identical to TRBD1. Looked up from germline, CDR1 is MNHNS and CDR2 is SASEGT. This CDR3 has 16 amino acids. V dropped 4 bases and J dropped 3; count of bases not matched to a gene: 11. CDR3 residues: CASSALTGSIEETQYF. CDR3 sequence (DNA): TGTGCCAGCAGTGCGTTGACAGGGTCCATCGAAGAGACCCAGTACTTC.

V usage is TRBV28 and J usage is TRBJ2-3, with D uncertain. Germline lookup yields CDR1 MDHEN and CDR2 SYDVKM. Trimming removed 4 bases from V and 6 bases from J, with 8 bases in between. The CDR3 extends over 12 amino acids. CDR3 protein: CASSCWKDTQYF. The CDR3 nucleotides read TGTGCCAGCAGTTGTTGGAAGGATACGCAGTATTTT.

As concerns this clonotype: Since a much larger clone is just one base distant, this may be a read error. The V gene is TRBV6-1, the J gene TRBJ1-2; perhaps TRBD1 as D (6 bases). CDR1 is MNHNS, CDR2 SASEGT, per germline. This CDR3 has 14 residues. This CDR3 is CACSEQDSSYGYTF. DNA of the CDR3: TGTGCCTGCAGTGAACAGGACAGTTCCTATGGCTACACCTTC.

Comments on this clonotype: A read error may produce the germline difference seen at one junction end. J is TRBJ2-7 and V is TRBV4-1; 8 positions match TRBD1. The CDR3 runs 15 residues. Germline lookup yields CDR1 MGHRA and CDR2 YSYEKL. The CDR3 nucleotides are TGCGCCAGCAGCCAAGGATCGGACAGGGCCTACGAGCAGTGCTTC. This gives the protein CASSQGSDRAYEQCF.

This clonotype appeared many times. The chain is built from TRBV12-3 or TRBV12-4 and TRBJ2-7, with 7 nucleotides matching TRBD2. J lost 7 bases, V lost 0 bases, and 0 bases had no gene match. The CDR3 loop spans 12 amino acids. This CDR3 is CASSLAGGEQYF. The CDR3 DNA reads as TGTGCCAGCAGTTTAGCGGGGGGGGAGCAGTACTTC.

CDR3 sequence reads: CASSSYGGTGMYEQYF. The CDR3 bases are TGTGCCAGCAGCTCATACGGTGGGACAGGGATGTACGAGCAGTACTTC. The chain combines TRBV5-5 with TRBJ2-7; 9 bases align to TRBD1. The CDR3 length is 16 residues. CDR1 and CDR2 from the germline V gene are SGHKS and YYEKEE (reference sequence). V shed 3 bases, J shed 4 bases, and the junction held 11 bases outside the gene matches.